This T cell receptor (beta chain) appears in the sequencing data of a study of T cell repertoires in cytomegalovirus infection. Germline loops: CDR1 DFQATT, CDR2 SNEGSKA (reference sequence). V dropped 5 bases and J dropped 8; count of bases not matched to a gene: 8. CDR3 length equals 14 residues. TCRdb ran MiXCR on the reads and lists one entry per CDR3 protein. The sample includes some 500,000 distinct CDR3 sequences, 33% seen only once; the top ten take around a sixth. This clonotype has just a few counts. The antigen remains unidentified. The receptor was isolated from a human donor in good health (CMV status not recorded). Some clones in this sample may be carry-over from other donors' samples. This chain connects TRBV20-1 to TRBJ2-1; 11 positions match TRBD2. The starting material was cultured PBMCs, obtained from culture after CMV antigen stimulation. DNA of the CDR3: TGCAGTGCTTTGACTAGCGGGATCGTGTATGAGCAGTTCTTC. Translating it yields CSALTSGIVYEQFF.